This TCR beta chain was captured in a study of OX40 agonist ivuxolimab in advanced cancers. Whole-study context: While on treatment, patients had intravenous ivuxolimab at 0.01 to 10 mg/kg every 2 weeks. There were three patients with partial responses, one having hepatocellular carcinoma and two cutaneous melanoma. The study's findings and limits: CD8+ T cells (on average) carried more expanded clones than CD4+ T cells.

The table came from immunoSEQ multiplex PCR; TCRdb's copy has only in-frame clones and leaves some out. This sample carries tens of thousands of clones, under 80% of them seen once, and the ten largest clones take 8% to 10%. Remarks on this clone: Its specificity is not known.

The study sampled blood at baseline, cycle 4 day 1, and cycle 7 day 1. This CDR3 region has 13 residues. CDR1 and CDR2 from the germline V gene are SGHNT and YYREEE (reference sequence). With 4 bases removed from V and 3 bases from J, the gap between germline ends came to 8 bases. The V and J genes are TRBV5-4 and TRBJ1-3; tentatively, D is TRBD1 (6 bases). This receptor was taken from an adult with an advanced solid tumor such as melanoma, head and neck, liver or kidney cancer. The material sequenced was CD4+ or CD8+ T cells sorted from blood, taken in a trial of the OX40 agonist ivuxolimab. The CDR3 loop reads CASSGQFGNTIYF. Written as DNA, the CDR3 is TGTGCCAGCAGCGGACAGTTTGGAAACACCATATATTTT.